What follows describes a single T cell receptor beta chain. Its antigen is not identified. This sample is part of a study of T cell responses to AZD1222 COVID-19 vaccine. Study-wide points: Elevations in Spike-specific TCR breadth and depth followed administration of two AZD1222 doses. In all cases, repertoires were sampled only after the peak T cell response.

The CDR3 extends over 15 amino acids. Germline assignment: CDR1 SEHNR and CDR2 FQNEAQ (reference sequence). Trimming took 5 bases from V and 5 from J; bases not matched to a gene: 10. Method: immunoSEQ multiplex PCR; TCRdb's copy keeps in-frame clones and lacks some. The table shows some 180,000 clones, with approximately 90% occurring only once. Some second doses came at about 4 weeks and others at about 12 weeks; these were pooled. This TCR came from an adult who received the AZD1222 COVID-19 vaccine. The sequencing used peripheral blood, collected 28 days after the second AZD1222 dose. This chain uses TRBV7-9 with TRBJ2-3; 7 bases agree with TRBD1. CDR3 region: CASSPKTGLGDTQYF. CDR3 in DNA: TGTGCCAGCAGCCCCAAGACAGGGTTGGGAGATACGCAGTATTTT.